This T cell receptor (beta chain) was retrieved from a study of blood T cell repertoires in COVID-19. Study background: PBMCs, B-cell-depleted T cells, or T cells were the source of the cDNA or gDNA that made up the material.

Libraries were prepared by immunoSEQ multiplex PCR; TCRdb keeps only in-frame clonotypes and omits some of them. The table shows 210,000 or so clones, with almost 85% occurring only once. With respect to this clone: The germline gene is not matched at one end of the junction; a read error may be the cause.

This CDR3 comprises 13 residues. Germline V CDR1 and CDR2: MNHEY, SMNVEV (reference sequence). The TCR comes from a woman in her fifties or sixties with active or convalescent COVID-19. This sequence joins TRBV27 and TRBJ1-4, with TRBD1 identical over 9 bases. Sequences were obtained from peripheral blood. CDR3 amino acids: CASSSSNRGPYYF. CDR3 nucleotide sequence: TGTGCCAGCAGTAGTAGTAACAGGGGGCCCTATTATTTT.